What follows are 22 T cell receptor beta chains derived from one specimen sequenced in a study of blood T cell repertoires in COVID-19. Profiling relied on immunoSEQ multiplex PCR, and the TCRdb table lists in-frame clones only, not all of them. The data show roughly 200,000 clones, approximately 80% seen once. The sample comprised peripheral blood. The receptors come from a man aged 55-75 years with acute or convalescent COVID-19.

The V gene is TRBV10-3, the J gene TRBJ2-5; perhaps TRBD2 as D (5 bases). The CDR3 extends over 13 amino acids. The ends were cut back, 4 bases at V and 5 bases at J, with 11 bases in the middle. Germline CDR1 is ENHRY and CDR2 is SYGVKD. CDR3 DNA sequence: TGTGCCATCAGTGGAGGGCAGGAGGAGACCCAGTACTTC. It is translated as CAISGGQEETQYF.

The chain carries TRBV19 and TRBJ1-6, with 8 bases that match TRBD1. Per germline, CDR1 LNHDA and CDR2 SQIVND (reference sequence). The CDR3 covers 13 residues. Germline trimming cut 7 bases from V and 9 bases from J; bases unmatched to any gene: 5. The CDR3 nucleotides read TGTGCCAGTAAGACAGGGGAGGGTTCACCCCTCCACTTT. It translates to CASKTGEGSPLHF.

The table lists this clone with a count of one. The chain is built from TRBV7-9 and TRBJ1-2; 8 nucleotides agree with TRBD1. The CDR3 spans 14 residues. The V gene end was trimmed by 5 bases and the J gene end by 6 bases; junction bases not matched to a gene: 8. Germline lookup yields CDR1 SEHNR and CDR2 FQNEAQ (reference sequence). The CDR3, as DNA: TGTGCCAGCAGCCCACGGCAACAGGGGGATGGCTACACCTTC. This encodes CASSPRQQGDGYTF.

The chain couples TRBV10-3 to TRBJ1-1; 10 bases line up with TRBD1. CDR3 length: 12 residues. The ends lost 5 bases at V and 10 bases at J; junction bases unmatched: 4. Germline assignment: CDR1 ENHRY and CDR2 SYGVKD. CDR3 sequence reads: CAISPTGGTAFF. DNA for the CDR3: TGTGCCATCAGTCCGACAGGGGGCACAGCTTTCTTT.

This clone has only a few counts. CDR3 sequence (DNA): TGTGCCAGTAGTAACCACGGGACAGGGGGCGACGAGCAGTACTTC. Its translation is CASSNHGTGGDEQYF. The rearrangement links TRBV19 to TRBJ2-7; 12 nucleotides line up with TRBD1. Germline V lookup: CDR1 LNHDA, CDR2 SQIVND (reference sequence). This CDR3 is built from 15 residues. Trimming removed 4 bases from V and 5 bases from J; junction bases left unmatched: 6.

V usage is TRBV4-1 and J usage is TRBJ1-5, with 7 bases lining up with TRBD1. Losses at the gene ends were 2 bases for V and 2 bases for J; bases not matched to a gene: 6. Germline loops: CDR1 MGHRA, CDR2 YSYEKL. The CDR3 consists of 16 residues. The CDR3 region is CASSQPTGPRNQPQHF. CDR3 coding DNA: TGCGCCAGCAGCCAACCGACAGGGCCGCGCAATCAGCCCCAGCATTTT.

A word on this clone: The junction differs from germline at one of its ends, possibly a read error. The chain couples TRBV7-8 to TRBJ2-1; 10 bases align to TRBD2. The CDR3 has 14 residues. Germline-derived CDR1 and CDR2 are SGHVS and FQNEAQ. As DNA, the CDR3 is TGTGCCAGCAGCCTGGGGGAGCGGGGGGGCCTAGTAATCTTC. This sequence encodes CASSLGERGGLVIF.

The chain carries TRBV19 and TRBJ2-4; D is perhaps TRBD1 (5 bases). The CDR3 runs to 16 residues. Germline assignment: CDR1 LNHDA and CDR2 SQIVND (reference sequence). V was trimmed by 2 bases and J by 1 base, leaving 12 bases between them. The CDR3 protein is CASSISQGSAKNIQYF. For the CDR3, the DNA is TGTGCCAGTAGTATATCCCAGGGATCCGCCAAAAACATTCAGTACTTC.

The chain couples TRBV6-5 to TRBJ1-1, with 9 bases aligning to TRBD1. CDR1 is MNHEY, CDR2 SVGAGI, per germline. The length of the CDR3 is 13 residues. The V gene end was trimmed by 4 bases and the J gene end by 8 bases; junction bases not matched to a gene: 5. CDR3 amino acids: CASSSPGTGEAFF. The CDR3 DNA sequence: TGTGCCAGCAGTTCCCCCGGGACAGGGGAAGCTTTCTTT.

In its sample, this clone was seen a few times. The V call is TRBV10-3, the J call TRBJ2-5; 8 bases agree with TRBD2. The CDR3 covers 12 residues. Germline V lookup: CDR1 ENHRY, CDR2 SYGVKD. V was clipped by 4 bases and J by 7 bases; unmatched bases: 2. CDR3 sequence: CAISGAGGTQYF. The DNA for the CDR3 is TGTGCCATCAGTGGGGCGGGAGGGACCCAGTACTTC.

This clone is a singleton in its sample. J is TRBJ1-2 and V is TRBV6-1, with TRBD1 matching over 7 bases. This CDR3 region has 15 residues. From germline, CDR1 is MNHNS and CDR2 SASEGT. With V trimmed by 2 bases and J by 1 base, 4 bases remained unmatched. This chain's CDR3 is CASSESAGGNYGYTF. CDR3 nucleotides: TGTGCCAGCAGTGAATCTGCAGGGGGTAACTATGGCTACACCTTC.

The V call is TRBV12-3 or TRBV12-4, the J call TRBJ1-2, with D tentatively TRBD1 (5 bases). The CDR3 is 13 amino acids. The ends were cut back, 8 bases at V and 5 bases at J, with 15 bases in the middle. CDR3 residues: CASSPDSYYGYTF. The CDR3 DNA is TGTGCCAGCTCCCCCGACAGCTATTATGGCTACACCTTC.

The genes are TRBV27 and TRBJ2-3; 11 nucleotides match TRBD2. This CDR3 is 16 amino acids long. Germline lookup yields CDR1 MNHEY and CDR2 SMNVEV (reference sequence). Trimming at V came to 8 bases and at J to 7 bases, leaving 14 bases not matched to a gene. The CDR3 here is CASFHTSGGRWNTQYF. CDR3 sequence (DNA): TGTGCCAGCTTTCACACTAGCGGGGGAAGATGGAATACGCAGTATTTT.

This clone was recorded once. The chain links TRBV24-1 to TRBJ1-2; TRBD1 is a possible D gene (6 bases). Trimming cost V 3 bases and J 4 bases, with 11 bases left between them. The CDR3 has 14 amino acids. The germline gives CDR1 KGHDR, CDR2 SFDVKD. CDR3 coding DNA: TGTGCCACCAGTGATGCCAGGGGAACCTATGGCTACACCTTC. Translation gives CATSDARGTYGYTF.

This sequence joins TRBV3-1 (or the pseudogene TRBV3-2) and TRBJ2-7; D is possibly TRBD1 (6 bases). In germline, CDR1 is LGHDT, CDR2 YNNKEL (reference sequence). The germline V and J ends were trimmed by 5 bases and 2 bases, with 10 bases remaining between them. The CDR3 is made up of 13 amino acids. CDR3 sequence reads: CASSERDTYEQYF. The CDR3 nucleotides read TGTGCCAGCAGCGAACGGGACACCTACGAGCAGTACTTC.

As to this clone: The same CDR3 can be traced to other DNA sequences in this sample. The chain employs TRBV9 and TRBJ1-3; tentative D call: TRBD1 (6 bases). Trimming removed 0 bases from V and 2 bases from J, with 9 bases in between. This CDR3 spans 15 amino acids. CDR1 and CDR2 (germline): SGDLS, YYNGEE. Here the CDR3 reads CASSVASGAGNTIYF. The CDR3 DNA reads as TGTGCCAGCAGCGTAGCGTCAGGGGCTGGAAACACCATATATTTT.

The J gene is TRBJ2-2, the V gene TRBV3-1 (or the pseudogene TRBV3-2); 9 nucleotides line up with TRBD1. The V gene's germline CDR1 is LGHDT and CDR2 YNNKEL (reference sequence). V was pared by 4 bases and J by 3 bases, with 6 bases of the junction left unmatched. The CDR3 consists of 16 residues. DNA of the CDR3: TGTGCCAGCAGCCCAGGACAGGGGTCGGACACCGGGGAGCTGTTTTTT. Translating gives CASSPGQGSDTGELFF.

V is TRBV11-1 and J is TRBJ2-1; D gene ambiguous. V was trimmed by 5 bases and J by 0 bases, leaving 5 bases between them. Germline V gene sequence: CDR1 SGHAT, CDR2 FQDESV (reference sequence). CDR3 size: 13 residues. CDR3 bases: TGTGCCAGCAGCACATACTCCTACAATGAGCAGTTCTTC. It specifies CASSTYSYNEQFF.

The chain carries TRBV6-1 and TRBJ2-1, with 7 bases fitting TRBD2. The CDR3 loop spans 19 amino acids. With V trimmed by 2 bases and J by 10 bases, 23 bases remained unmatched. Germline V gene lookup returns CDR1 MNHNS and CDR2 SASEGT. DNA of the CDR3: TGTGCCAGCAGTGAACGGGGGTGGGAGGGCCTGGGCCAACCGCGGGAGCAGTTCTTC. This sequence encodes CASSERGWEGLGQPREQFF.

Concerning this clone: The same CDR3 arises from other DNA sequences in this sample as well. The chain combines TRBV6-5 with TRBJ1-1, with D possibly TRBD1 on 5 matching bases. The V and J ends lost 0 bases and 5 bases respectively, with 10 bases between them. Per the germline V gene, CDR1 is MNHEY and CDR2 is SVGAGI. The CDR3 sequence is 14 residues long. As DNA, the CDR3 is TGTGCCAGCAGTTACTCGCGGGGACGGACTGAAGCTTTCTTT. Translation: CASSYSRGRTEAFF.

This chain links TRBV19 with TRBJ2-3; TRBD1 is a possible D gene (5 bases). The CDR3 totals 19 residues. CDR1 and CDR2 from the germline V gene are LNHDA and SQIVND (reference sequence). V was trimmed by 7 bases and J by 0 bases, leaving 26 bases between them. CDR3 in DNA: TGTGCCAGTAAGGGGCTCCGGGTCTCGCAGCCAACTAGCACAGATACGCAGTATTTT. Its translation is CASKGLRVSQPTSTDTQYF.

This rearrangement joins TRBV12-3 or TRBV12-4 to TRBJ1-1; D ambiguous. The length of the CDR3 is 13 residues. V lost 3 bases and J 0 bases, leaving 5 bases between the germline ends. This chain's CDR3 is CASSFPVNTEAFF. The CDR3 nucleotides are TGTGCCAGCAGTTTTCCAGTGAACACTGAAGCTTTCTTT.